This record covers a single T cell receptor (beta chain). TCRdb keeps only in-frame clones here, not all; method: immunoSEQ multiplex PCR. The sample has about 150,000 clones, around four fifths seen once. This sample stems from a study of blood T cell repertoires in COVID-19. Study information: Researchers got acute and convalescent COVID-19 samples from the United States, Italy and Spain. PBMCs, B-cell-depleted T cells, or T cells provided the cDNA or gDNA that made up the material.

This study enrolled people aged roughly 18 to 89 from about two dozen US geographic areas. Recovery among Cohort 3 donors was established by two negative PCRs, clearance, or symptom resolution. With V trimmed by 2 bases and J by 6 bases, 4 bases remained unmatched. The CDR3 length is 14 residues. Looked up from germline, CDR1 is MNHEY and CDR2 is SMNVEV (reference sequence). The sequenced material came from PBMCs or T cells enriched from blood (not recorded which). The chain links TRBV27 to TRBJ2-4; 7 positions match TRBD2. The sequence came from a middle-aged woman who had recovered from COVID-19. CDR3 region: CASSLAGEGNIQYF. CDR3 in DNA: TGTGCCAGCAGTTTAGCGGGAGAGGGAAACATTCAGTACTTC.